The rows below give T cell receptor beta chains drawn from one sample of a study of shared clonotypes between healthy human individuals. TCRdb's copy holds only in-frame clones and misses some; the assay was immunoSEQ multiplex PCR. The sample has hundreds of thousands of clones; approximately 79% are singletons. The sequencing input was memory CD4+ T cells sorted from blood. These receptor sequences come from a woman in her 30s in good health. CDR3s include the opening cysteine and the closing phenylalanine or tryptophan. A D gene is named only where the DNA matches it firmly. Only some rows state a clone size, as once, few, many or a class for expanded clones.

D gene: NA
V gene: TRBV27
J gene: TRBJ2-2
clone size: NA
CDR3 protein: CASSSTGFTGELFF
CDR3 DNA: TGTGCCAGCAGTTCCACAGGTTTCACCGGGGAGCTGTTTTTT

D gene: NA
V gene: TRBV14
J gene: TRBJ1-2
clone size: NA
CDR3 protein: CASSPNLIRYTF
CDR3 DNA: TGTGCCAGCAGCCCGAACCTTATTCGTTACACCTTC

D gene: NA
V gene: TRBV2
J gene: TRBJ2-2
clone size: NA
CDR3 protein: CASYVTPGRSGELFF
CDR3 DNA: TGTGCCAGCTACGTGACTCCGGGACGTAGCGGGGAGCTGTTTTTT

D gene: TRBD2
V gene: TRBV27
J gene: TRBJ2-7
clone size: NA
CDR3 protein: CASSLRGSRYEQYF
CDR3 DNA: TGTGCCAGCAGTTTACGCGGGAGTCGCTACGAGCAGTACTTC

D gene: TRBD2
V gene: TRBV4-1
J gene: TRBJ2-1
clone size: NA
CDR3 protein: CASSQESAGAYNEQFF
CDR3 DNA: TGCGCCAGCAGCCAAGAGAGCGCGGGAGCTTACAATGAGCAGTTCTTC

D gene: NA
V gene: TRBV9
J gene: TRBJ2-5
clone size: NA
CDR3 protein: CASSVDSVRGETQYF
CDR3 DNA: TGTGCCAGCAGCGTAGACAGCGTTAGAGGAGAGACCCAGTACTTC

D gene: TRBD1
V gene: TRBV19
J gene: TRBJ1-1
clone size: NA
CDR3 protein: CASSNDRAYTEAFF
CDR3 DNA: TGTGCCAGTAGTAATGACAGGGCCTACACTGAAGCTTTCTTT

D gene: TRBD1
V gene: TRBV5-1
J gene: TRBJ2-1
clone size: NA
CDR3 protein: CASSLTGTVNAFEQFF
CDR3 DNA: TGCGCCAGCAGCCTTACCGGGACAGTGAACGCGTTTGAGCAGTTCTTC

D gene: NA
V gene: TRBV13
J gene: TRBJ1-2
clone size: NA
CDR3 protein: CASSPRGGYGYTF
CDR3 DNA: TGTGCCAGCAGCCCCCGGGGTGGCTATGGCTACACCTTC

D gene: NA
V gene: TRBV30
J gene: TRBJ1-6
clone size: NA
CDR3 protein: CAWSRRNSPLHF
CDR3 DNA: TGTGCCTGGAGTCGAAGAAACTCTCCCCTCCACTTT

D gene: NA
V gene: TRBV2
J gene: TRBJ1-1
clone size: NA
CDR3 protein: CASSGQRNTEAFF
CDR3 DNA: TGTGCCAGCAGCGGTCAAAGGAACACTGAAGCTTTCTTT

D gene: TRBD1
V gene: TRBV5-1
J gene: TRBJ2-7
clone size: NA
CDR3 protein: CASSSGTEFYEQYF
CDR3 DNA: TGCGCCAGCAGCTCCGGGACAGAGTTCTACGAGCAGTACTTC

D gene: NA
V gene: TRBV18
J gene: TRBJ2-7
clone size: NA
CDR3 protein: CASSPIPSARANYEQYF
CDR3 DNA: TGTGCCAGCTCACCCATACCCTCGGCCAGGGCAAACTACGAGCAGTACTTC

D gene: TRBD2
V gene: TRBV11-2
J gene: TRBJ2-2
clone size: once
CDR3 protein: CASSPRLAGRTGELFF
CDR3 DNA: TGTGCCAGCAGCCCTAGACTAGCGGGCCGCACCGGGGAGCTGTTTTTT

D gene: NA
V gene: TRBV6-1
J gene: TRBJ2-5
clone size: few
CDR3 protein: CASSDWGGRLETQYF
CDR3 DNA: TGTGCCAGCAGTGATTGGGGTGGGAGGTTGGAGACCCAGTACTTC

D gene: NA
V gene: TRBV29-1
J gene: TRBJ1-2
clone size: NA
CDR3 protein: CSAGHRGATNYGYTF
CDR3 DNA: TGCAGCGCCGGCCATAGGGGGGCCACTAACTATGGCTACACCTTC

D gene: NA
V gene: TRBV21-1
J gene: TRBJ2-7
clone size: NA
CDR3 protein: CASRLRGRRQYEQYF
CDR3 DNA: TGTGCCAGCAGACTCAGGGGGCGGAGACAGTACGAGCAGTACTTC

D gene: TRBD2
V gene: TRBV2
J gene: TRBJ2-5
clone size: NA
CDR3 protein: CASSPGTSGILGTQYF
CDR3 DNA: TGTGCCAGCAGTCCCGGGACTAGCGGGATTTTGGGGACCCAGTACTTC